This T cell receptor beta chain was sequenced for a study of beta chain features in type 1 diabetes. With respect to this clone: No antigen is known for it.

Trimming left V 10 bases short and J 4 bases short, with 15 bases between. The CDR3 is made up of 13 amino acids. Germline values: CDR1 MDHEN, CDR2 SYDVKM. Overall study findings and caveats: It was not settled here whether HLA type affects TCRB rearrangement. At VDJ recombination sites, type 1 diabetes patients had fewer insertions and more deleted nucleotides. Shorter TCRB CDR3s, moderately but significantly so, marked every one of the four CD4+ subsets in Type 1 diabetes patients.

What was sequenced were expressed TCRB transcripts, since all of the isolated RNA had been reverse transcribed. This table comes from immunoSEQ multiplex PCR, and its TCRdb copy is limited to in-frame clones, with some not included. The sample holds 40,000 to 50,000 clones, about 66% seen once. Donors underwent one heparinised blood draw, around 100 mL on average. The sequenced material came from Tregs from blood. V gene TRBV28 combines with J gene TRBJ2-3; possibly TRBD2 for D (7 bases). The receptor was derived from a young man with type 1 diabetes. Some clones in this sample may be carry-over from other donors' samples. In DNA form, the CDR3 reads TGTGCCATCCAAGGGGGGGCGCCAGATACGCAGTATTTT. Translated, it gives CAIQGGAPDTQYF.